This is a list of T cell receptor beta chains from one sample in a study of T cell clones after liver transplantation. This table comes from immunoSEQ multiplex PCR, and its TCRdb copy is limited to in-frame clones, with some not included. The sample has 65,000 to 90,000 clones, under 95% seen once. This material consisted of CD4+ T cells from blood, taken before liver transplant. These receptors were obtained from a human donor who received a liver transplant. The CDR3 runs from the conserved cysteine through the conserved F or W. A D gene is named only where the DNA matches it firmly. Clone size appears in some rows only: once, few, many, or a class for an expanded clone.

size: medium-sized
V: TRBV28
J: TRBJ2-7
D: NA
DNA: TGTGCCAGCGGAGCGGTCCGGAGCTCCTACGAGCAGTACTTC
CDR3: CASGAVRSSYEQYF

size: NA
V: TRBV5-1
J: TRBJ2-1
D: TRBD2
DNA: TGCGCCAGCAGCAGGGGGGCGAGCGGGAGTTACAATGAGCAGTTCTTC
CDR3: CASSRGASGSYNEQFF

size: NA
V: TRBV7-9
J: TRBJ1-3
D: NA
DNA: TGTGCCAGCAGCTCTATTCAGGGGACCGGAAACACCATATATTTT
CDR3: CASSSIQGTGNTIYF

size: NA
V: TRBV6-1
J: TRBJ2-3
D: NA
DNA: TGTGCCAGCAGTGACGGGTTTGGGGCCTCTACGCAGTATTTT
CDR3: CASSDGFGASTQYF

size: NA
V: TRBV28
J: TRBJ2-2
D: NA
DNA: TGTGCCAGCAGCTCGGGAGCCCTGCCCGGGGAGCTGTTTTTT
CDR3: CASSSGALPGELFF

size: NA
V: TRBV5-1
J: TRBJ1-5
D: NA
DNA: TGCGCCAGCAGCTTGGGGCCAGGGGAATATAGCAATCAGCCCCAGCATTTT
CDR3: CASSLGPGEYSNQPQHF

size: NA
V: TRBV4-2
J: TRBJ2-7
D: TRBD2
DNA: TGTGCCAGCAGCCAAGACTGGCGGGAGTCCTACGAGCAGTACTTC
CDR3: CASSQDWRESYEQYF

size: NA
V: TRBV5-4
J: TRBJ2-7
D: NA
DNA: TGTGCCAGCAGCGCCGGAGGGGGAGGAAGCGATTACGAGCAGTACTTC
CDR3: CASSAGGGGSDYEQYF

size: NA
V: TRBV5-1
J: TRBJ2-5
D: TRBD1
DNA: TGCGCCAGCACTCGCGGGACAGGGGACCAATTGGGGGAGACCCAGTACTTC
CDR3: CASTRGTGDQLGETQYF

size: NA
V: TRBV27
J: TRBJ2-2
D: NA
DNA: TGTGCCAGCACTTGGTGGAACACCGGGGAGCTGTTTTTT
CDR3: CASTWWNTGELFF

size: NA
V: TRBV5-1
J: TRBJ2-2
D: NA
DNA: TGCGCCAGCAGCCGAGAGGGGACAACGAACACCGGGGAGCTGTTTTTT
CDR3: CASSREGTTNTGELFF

size: few
V: TRBV4-1
J: TRBJ1-5
D: NA
DNA: TGCGCCAGCAGCCAAGAAGAGGGGGGATATCAGCCCCAGCATTTT
CDR3: CASSQEEGGYQPQHF

size: NA
V: TRBV18
J: TRBJ2-2
D: NA
DNA: TGTGCCAGCTTTCCGGGACAGAACACCGGGGAGCTGTTTTTT
CDR3: CASFPGQNTGELFF

size: NA
V: TRBV18
J: TRBJ2-7
D: TRBD1
DNA: TGTGCCAGCTCACAGGACAGGGACTACGAGCAGTACTTC
CDR3: CASSQDRDYEQYF

size: NA
V: TRBV4-1
J: TRBJ2-7
D: NA
DNA: TGCGCCAGCAGCGCAACTCCAGCGCTTGACGAGCAGTACTTC
CDR3: CASSATPALDEQYF

size: once
V: TRBV11-3
J: TRBJ2-5
D: TRBD2
DNA: TGTGCCAGCAGCTTACCTAGCGGGAGTAAGGGCCAAGAGACCCAGTACTTC
CDR3: CASSLPSGSKGQETQYF

size: NA
V: TRBV2
J: TRBJ2-1
D: TRBD2
DNA: TGTGCCAGCAGTCGGACTAGCGGGGACGGGGGTGAGCAGTTCTTC
CDR3: CASSRTSGDGGEQFF

size: few
V: TRBV19
J: TRBJ1-1
D: NA
DNA: TGTGCCAGTAGTCCAGACAGGTCTCAGGCTGAAGCTTTCTTT
CDR3: CASSPDRSQAEAFF

size: NA
V: TRBV19
J: TRBJ1-4
D: NA
DNA: TGTGCCAGTAGTCGACAGGCAACTAATGAAAAACTGTTTTTT
CDR3: CASSRQATNEKLFF

size: once
V: TRBV19
J: TRBJ1-5
D: NA
DNA: TGTGCCAGTAGTACAGGGAGGTTGGGGAATCAGCCCCAGCATTTT
CDR3: CASSTGRLGNQPQHF

size: once
V: TRBV6-5
J: TRBJ2-7
D: NA
DNA: TGTGCCAGCAGCGTGCAGGGCTCCTACGAGCAGTACTTC
CDR3: CASSVQGSYEQYF

size: NA
V: TRBV27
J: TRBJ1-1
D: NA
DNA: TGTGCCAGCAGTTTATTAGTGAACACTGAAGCTTTCTTT
CDR3: CASSLLVNTEAFF

size: NA
V: TRBV28
J: TRBJ2-1
D: NA
DNA: TGTGCCAGCAGTGCCCCCGGAGCGGTTTCCTACAATGAGCAGTTCTTC
CDR3: CASSAPGAVSYNEQFF

size: NA
V: TRBV9
J: TRBJ1-2
D: TRBD1
DNA: TGTGCCAGCAGCGCGACAGGGGTTGGCTACACCTTC
CDR3: CASSATGVGYTF

size: NA
V: TRBV28
J: TRBJ2-5
D: NA
DNA: TGTGCCAGTGGGAGAGGGATAGAGACCCAGTACTTC
CDR3: CASGRGIETQYF